Following are 10 T cell receptor beta chains from one sample sequenced in a study of blood T cell repertoires in COVID-19. Libraries were prepared by immunoSEQ multiplex PCR; TCRdb keeps only in-frame clonotypes and omits some of them. The sample records almost 55,000 clones, about nine tenths being singletons. Sequenced sample: peripheral blood. The receptor set was obtained from a man aged 45-65 years with active COVID-19.

V and J are TRBV19 and TRBJ2-7; the match to TRBD2 covers 11 bases. The CDR3 runs to 15 residues. Germline CDR1 reads LNHDA; CDR2 reads SQIVND (reference sequence). J was trimmed by 4 bases and V by 3 bases; bases with no gene match: 5. The CDR3 DNA is TGTGCCAGTAGTATGTCTACTAGCGGGGGATACGAGCAGTACTTC. Translated: CASSMSTSGGYEQYF.

The J gene is TRBJ2-1, the V gene TRBV5-6; possible D gene TRBD2, 6 bases. V shed 5 bases and J shed 9 bases, with 12 bases lying between them. CDR3 length equals 12 residues. The germline gives CDR1 SGHDT, CDR2 YYEEEE. Here the CDR3 reads CASSGGKVEQFF. CDR3 DNA: TGTGCCAGCAGTGGGGGGAAGGTTGAGCAGTTCTTC.

The chain carries TRBV5-4 and TRBJ1-4; 7 bases agree with TRBD1. J was trimmed by 8 bases and V by 2 bases; bases with no gene match: 6. The CDR3 spans 14 residues. The germline V gene encodes CDR1 SGHNT and CDR2 YYREEE (reference sequence). The CDR3 DNA is TGTGCCAGCAGCTTTACAGGGGTAGGAGAAAAACTGTTTTTT. Residues: CASSFTGVGEKLFF.

V is TRBV9 and J is TRBJ1-5, with D perhaps TRBD1 (6 bases). There are 15 residues in the CDR3. Trimming stripped 2 bases from V and 7 bases from J, with 16 bases between. Germline CDR1 and CDR2: SGDLS and YYNGEE. Written as DNA, the CDR3 is TGTGCCAGCAGCGTCGATGGGGGGGGCCGACAGCCCCAGCATTTT. Residues: CASSVDGGGRQPQHF. Filled out from reference TRBV9 and TRBJ1-5, the complete variable domain reads DSGVTQTPKHLITATGQRVTLRCSPRSGDLSVYWYQQSLDQGLQFLIQYYNGEERAKGNILERFSAQQFPDLHSELNLSSLELGDSALYFCASSVDGGGRQPQHFGDGTRLSIL.

V is TRBV19 and J is TRBJ1-5; 7 bases agree with TRBD1. Germline CDR1 LNHDA, CDR2 SQIVND (reference sequence). This CDR3 has 15 residues. V lost 5 bases to trimming and J lost 5 bases; unmatched junction nucleotides: 9. The CDR3 sequence is CASSSPGQIYQPQHF. The CDR3 coding sequence is TGTGCCAGTAGTTCACCGGGACAGATCTATCAGCCCCAGCATTTT.

V and J are TRBV7-3 and TRBJ2-1, with D perhaps TRBD2 (6 bases). This CDR3 has 16 amino acids. The V end was cut by 4 bases, the J end by 1 base, with 14 bases between. Germline values: CDR1 SGHTA, CDR2 FQGTGA. The CDR3 reads CASSSVGTLSYNEQFF. Here the CDR3 DNA reads TGTGCCAGCAGCTCGGTCGGGACTCTTTCCTACAATGAGCAGTTCTTC.

CDR3 amino acids: CASSYGGSSTDTQYF. The CDR3 DNA reads as TGTGCCAGCAGTTACGGGGGCAGTAGCACAGATACGCAGTATTTT. The chain links TRBV6-5 to TRBJ2-3; D perhaps matches TRBD1 (6 bases). V was cut by 2 bases and J by 0 bases, with 9 bases left in between. Germline CDR1 and CDR2: MNHEY and SVGAGI. The CDR3 sequence is 15 residues long.

This chain links TRBV7-2 with TRBJ1-2; possible D gene TRBD1, 6 bases. Germline CDR1 SGHTA, CDR2 FQGNSA. The CDR3 length is 16 residues. Trimming took off 5 bases at V and 1 base at J, with 17 bases between the two ends. The chain's CDR3 is CASSPRAGGRNYGYTF. The DNA of the CDR3 is TGTGCCAGCAGCCCGCGGGCTGGGGGCCGTAACTATGGCTACACCTTC.

This clone was seen more than once but under ten times. The genes are TRBV28 and TRBJ1-4; 8 positions match TRBD1. The germline gives CDR1 MDHEN, CDR2 SYDVKM. J was trimmed by 7 bases and V by 1 base; bases with no gene match: 5. The CDR3 is made up of 15 amino acids. CDR3: CASSLYRGFGEKLFF. As DNA, the CDR3 is TGTGCCAGCAGTTTATACAGGGGGTTCGGTGAAAAACTGTTTTTT. The complete variable domain, with remaining parts taken from reference TRBV28 and TRBJ1-4, reads DVKVTQSSRYLVKRTGEKVFLECVQDMDHENMFWYRQDPGLGLRLIYFSYDVKMKEKGDIPEGYSVSREKKERFSLILESASTNQTSMYLCASSLYRGFGEKLFFGSGTQLSVL.

This CDR3 reads CASSGQGKDEKLFF. The CDR3 bases are TGTGCCAGCAGCGGACAGGGGAAAGATGAAAAACTGTTTTTT. The chain joins TRBV5-6 to TRBJ1-4; 9 bases line up with TRBD1. CDR3 length: 14 residues. V shed 4 bases and J 6 bases; nucleotides not matched to a gene: 4. Germline V lookup: CDR1 SGHDT, CDR2 YYEEEE.